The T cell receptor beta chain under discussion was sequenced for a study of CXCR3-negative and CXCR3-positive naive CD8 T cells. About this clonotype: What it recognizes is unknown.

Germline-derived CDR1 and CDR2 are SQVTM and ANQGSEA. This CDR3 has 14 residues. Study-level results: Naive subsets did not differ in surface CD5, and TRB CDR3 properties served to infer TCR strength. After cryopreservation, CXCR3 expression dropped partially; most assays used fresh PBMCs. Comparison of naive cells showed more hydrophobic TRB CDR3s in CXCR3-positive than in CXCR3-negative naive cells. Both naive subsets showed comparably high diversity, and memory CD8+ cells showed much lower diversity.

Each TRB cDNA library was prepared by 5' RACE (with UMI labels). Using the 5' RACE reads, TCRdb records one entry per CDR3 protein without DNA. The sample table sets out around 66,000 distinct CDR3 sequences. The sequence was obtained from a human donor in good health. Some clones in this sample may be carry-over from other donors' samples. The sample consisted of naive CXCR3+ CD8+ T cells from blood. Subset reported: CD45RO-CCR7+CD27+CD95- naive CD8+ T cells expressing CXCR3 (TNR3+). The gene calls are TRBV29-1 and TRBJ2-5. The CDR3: CSVEIANLRETQYF.